These 26 T cell receptor beta chains came from one sample sequenced in a study of somatic mutations in cytotoxic T cells in rheumatoid arthritis. Profiled with immunoSEQ multiplex PCR; TCRdb holds only in-frame clones, not every one. The sample records approximately 2,300 clones, roughly four fifths being singletons. The sample was CD8+ T cells sorted from blood. The source of these receptors is an adult with rheumatoid arthritis.

The chain carries TRBV13 and TRBJ1-2, with D tentatively TRBD1 (5 bases). Looked up from germline, CDR1 is PRHDT and CDR2 is FYEKMQ (reference sequence). The CDR3 covers 15 residues. The germline V and J ends were trimmed by 3 bases and 3 bases, with 14 bases remaining between them. As DNA, the CDR3 is TGTGCCAGCAGCTTCTTCTTTCGGGGGGACTATGGCTACACCTTC. Its protein product is CASSFFFRGDYGYTF.

This clone was counted a few times. This sequence joins TRBV9 and TRBJ1-1; D is undetermined. Deletions cut 2 bases from V and 5 bases from J, with 10 bases between. Germline V CDR1 and CDR2: SGDLS, YYNGEE. The CDR3 has 13 residues. Here the CDR3 reads CASSVSMVTEAFF. The CDR3 DNA reads TGTGCCAGCAGCGTCTCCATGGTGACTGAAGCTTTCTTT.

V gene TRBV9 combines with J gene TRBJ1-2; D is unclear. CDR1 is SGDLS and CDR2 is YYNGEE in the germline V gene. The CDR3 extends over 14 amino acids. Trimming took off 2 bases at V and 4 bases at J, with 12 bases between the two ends. The DNA for the CDR3 is TGTGCCAGCAGCGTGAGGTGGGAAGGCTATGGCTACACCTTC. Translating it yields CASSVRWEGYGYTF.

In its sample, this clone was seen once. The rearrangement uses TRBV27 and TRBJ1-5; tentatively, D is TRBD1 (6 bases). This CDR3 is built from 16 residues. Germline CDR1 reads MNHEY; CDR2 reads SMNVEV (reference sequence). Trimming stripped 5 bases from V and 9 bases from J, with 23 bases between. CDR3 bases: TGTGCCAGCAGTCCATTACAGGGAGGGGGGGAAAGGCCCCAGCATTTT. As protein: CASSPLQGGGERPQHF.

This clone was picked up a small number of times. The chain has TRBV19 and TRBJ1-2, with D unclear. Germline V gene sequence: CDR1 LNHDA, CDR2 SQIVND (reference sequence). V was shortened by 5 bases and J by 4 bases, with 14 bases between the two germline ends. The CDR3 sequence is 14 residues long. CDR3 residues: CASSSVLYSYGYTF. The CDR3 DNA is TGTGCCAGTAGTTCAGTTCTTTATAGCTATGGCTACACCTTC.

The chain recombines TRBV7-2 with TRBJ1-5; D uncertain. CDR1 and CDR2 (germline): SGHTA, FQGNSA. The V and J ends lost 0 bases and 8 bases respectively, with 11 bases between them. The CDR3 has 14 residues. The CDR3 DNA is TGTGCCAGCAGCTTAGCTGGGCATGGCGAGCCCCAGCATTTT. It specifies CASSLAGHGEPQHF.

This chain connects TRBV4-2 to TRBJ2-4; D uncertain. The V end lost 0 bases, the J end lost 9 bases, and 9 bases lay between the germline ends. The CDR3 consists of 13 residues. CDR1 and CDR2 from the germline V gene are LGHNA and YNFKEQ. CDR3 sequence reads: CASSQEALGIQYF. CDR3 DNA sequence: TGTGCCAGCAGCCAAGAAGCACTGGGCATTCAGTACTTC.

The J gene is TRBJ2-7, the V gene TRBV10-3; TRBD1 aligns across 8 bases. The CDR3 has 14 residues. The junction had 4 bases not matched to a gene; V was cut back by 3 bases and J by 3 bases. Germline CDR1 and CDR2: ENHRY and SYGVKD. CDR3 loop: CAISERGQGYEQYF. The CDR3 bases are TGTGCCATCAGTGAACGAGGACAGGGCTACGAGCAGTACTTC.

The genes are TRBV7-9 and TRBJ2-5; tentatively, D is TRBD1 (5 bases). V was cut by 10 bases and J by 2 bases, with 14 bases left in between. The CDR3 contains 13 residues. The V gene's germline CDR1 is SEHNR and CDR2 FQNEAQ (reference sequence). CDR3 nucleotide sequence: TGTGCCACCGACGACAGTACACAAGAGACCCAGTACTTC. Amino acids: CATDDSTQETQYF.

This clone was counted between two and nine times. The V call is TRBV7-9, the J call TRBJ1-1; D is ambiguous. The CDR3 has 11 amino acids. Trimming took 7 bases from V and 3 from J, leaving 6 bases between them. The V gene's germline CDR1 is SEHNR and CDR2 FQNEAQ (reference sequence). CDR3 in amino acids: CASTKDTEAFF. CDR3 in DNA: TGTGCCAGCACCAAGGACACTGAAGCTTTCTTT.

This clone is deemed large. V is TRBV10-3 and J is TRBJ1-1, with a possible D match to TRBD1 (6 bases). The germline gives CDR1 ENHRY, CDR2 SYGVKD. CDR3 length: 16 amino acids. The ends were cut back, 4 bases at V and 1 base at J, with 16 bases in the middle. CDR3 DNA: TGTGCCATCAGTGGTCCGAAAGGGGGTACGAACACTGAAGCTTTCTTT. Its protein is CAISGPKGGTNTEAFF.

The chain recombines TRBV7-2 with TRBJ2-3; 12 nucleotides align to TRBD1. This CDR3 spans 18 amino acids. The ends lost 0 bases at V and 5 bases at J; junction bases unmatched: 9. CDR1 is SGHTA, CDR2 FQGNSA, per germline. The CDR3: CASSLAPYGTGGLDTQYF. The CDR3 DNA reads TGTGCCAGCAGCTTAGCACCCTACGGGACAGGGGGCTTAGATACGCAGTATTTT.

J is TRBJ1-5 and V is TRBV7-9; D call uncertain. The CDR3 runs 15 residues. Trimming cost V 5 bases and J 3 bases, with 14 bases left between them. Germline assignment: CDR1 SEHNR and CDR2 FQNEAQ (reference sequence). CDR3 region: CASSLTGGNNQPQHF. For the CDR3, the DNA is TGTGCCAGCAGCCTCACTGGAGGGAACAATCAGCCCCAGCATTTT.

The rearrangement uses TRBV5-8 and TRBJ2-5; D might be TRBD2 (5 bases). V dropped 4 bases and J dropped 5 bases, with 15 bases sitting between them. The CDR3 runs 14 residues. Germline V CDR1 and CDR2: SGHTS, YDEGEE. The CDR3 here is CASSINPGSETQYF. CDR3 sequence (DNA): TGTGCCAGCAGCATCAACCCGGGGAGCGAGACCCAGTACTTC.

The V gene is TRBV10-3, the J gene TRBJ2-5; D is possibly TRBD1 (6 bases). Germline V lookup: CDR1 ENHRY, CDR2 SYGVKD. Trimming removed 3 bases from V and 5 bases from J, with 25 bases in between. This CDR3 comprises 18 residues. For the CDR3, the DNA is TGTGCCATCAGTGAAAGGGGCAGGGGAAGTAGTATTGGGGAGACCCAGTACTTC. Residues: CAISERGRGSSIGETQYF.

The rearrangement links TRBV9 to TRBJ2-1; 9 nucleotides match TRBD1. V was pared by 4 bases and J by 4 bases, with 18 bases of the junction left unmatched. The CDR3 length is 19 residues. The germline V gene has CDR1 SGDLS and CDR2 YYNGEE. CDR3 bases: TGTGCCAGCAGCCCTTGGGGACAGGGTTTAAGTCCCGTTTACAATGAGCAGTTCTTC. As protein: CASSPWGQGLSPVYNEQFF.

This clone occurred once. Other nucleotide sequences in the sample specify the same CDR3. The gene calls are TRBV7-8 and TRBJ1-5, with a tentative D call TRBD1 (6 bases). Germline V gives CDR1 SGHVS, CDR2 FQNEAQ. The V end lost 6 bases, the J end lost 1 base, and 13 bases lay between the germline ends. The length of the CDR3 is 15 residues. This CDR3 is CASRSSGQSNQPQHF. The CDR3 bases are TGTGCCAGCAGATCGTCGGGACAAAGCAATCAGCCCCAGCATTTT.

The chain is built from TRBV7-8 and TRBJ2-6; a possible D gene is TRBD1 (5 bases). V was cut by 2 bases and J by 1 base, with 15 bases left in between. CDR1 SGHVS and CDR2 FQNEAQ come from the germline V gene. CDR3 length: 18 residues. The CDR3 loop reads CASSLLQAATSGANVLTF. In DNA, the CDR3 is TGTGCCAGCAGCTTATTACAGGCAGCCACATCTGGGGCCAACGTCCTGACTTTC. Supplemented by reference TRBV7-8 and TRBJ2-6, the full variable domain reads GAGVSQSPRYKVAKRGQDVALRCDPISGHVSLFWYQQALGQGPEFLTYFQNEAQLDKSGLPSDRFFAERPEGSVSTLKIQRTQQEDSAVYLCASSLLQAATSGANVLTFGAGSRLTVL.

The CDR3 loop is CASSLGGVPSNEQFF. The CDR3, as DNA: TGTGCCAGCAGCTTAGGGGGGGTGCCGTCCAATGAGCAGTTCTTC. V usage is TRBV5-6 and J usage is TRBJ2-1; a possible D gene is TRBD2 (7 bases). Trimming cost V 2 bases and J 6 bases, with 15 bases left between them. Germline V CDR1 and CDR2: SGHDT, YYEEEE. The CDR3 runs to 15 residues.

The genes are TRBV2 and TRBJ1-4; D unclear. This CDR3 is 14 amino acids long. Germline V gene lookup returns CDR1 SNHLY and CDR2 FYNNEI. Trimming removed 8 bases at V and 2 bases at J, with 12 bases between. CDR3 loop: CASRQSMTNEKLFF. The CDR3, as DNA: TGTGCCAGCCGTCAGAGTATGACTAATGAAAAACTGTTTTTT.

The genes are TRBV15 and TRBJ1-5; 10 positions agree with TRBD1. This CDR3 region has 15 residues. From germline, CDR1 is LNHNV and CDR2 YYDKDF (reference sequence). V lost 5 bases and J lost 6; bases outside the gene matches: 7. The CDR3 sequence: CATSPPGTGVQPQHF. In DNA, the CDR3 is TGTGCCACCAGCCCTCCCGGGACAGGGGTTCAGCCCCAGCATTTT.

This clone is a singleton in its sample. The rearrangement links TRBV7-9 to TRBJ2-2; TRBD2 agrees at 14 bases. Trimming removed 5 bases from V and 6 bases from J; junction bases left unmatched: 5. CDR3 length equals 16 residues. Germline V CDR1 and CDR2: SEHNR, FQNEAQ (reference sequence). The CDR3: CASSQGLAGGAGELFF. The DNA of the CDR3 is TGTGCCAGCAGCCAAGGACTAGCGGGGGGTGCCGGGGAGCTGTTTTTT.

This clone counts as large. The CDR3 reads CATSSGTGFEQYF. The CDR3 nucleotides are TGTGCCACCAGCAGCGGGACAGGGTTCGAGCAGTACTTC. V usage is TRBV15 and J usage is TRBJ2-7; 9 bases line up with TRBD1. The germline V gene encodes CDR1 LNHNV and CDR2 YYDKDF (reference sequence). The CDR3 is 13 residues long. With 3 bases clipped from V and 6 bases from J, the junction kept 3 bases outside the gene matches.

The V and J genes are TRBV2 and TRBJ1-6; D unresolved. Trimming cost V 3 bases and J 9 bases, with 12 bases left between them. The germline V gene has CDR1 SNHLY and CDR2 FYNNEI. The CDR3 length is 14 residues. The CDR3 reads CASSDGRSGSPLHF. CDR3 DNA sequence: TGTGCCAGCAGTGACGGGCGGTCGGGTTCACCCCTCCACTTT.

This chain links TRBV11-2 with TRBJ2-1; 8 bases fit TRBD2. CDR1 and CDR2 (germline): SGHAT, FQNNGV. The CDR3 runs 15 residues. V was pared by 5 bases and J by 9 bases, with 12 bases of the junction left unmatched. The CDR3 sequence: CASSAASGGWGEQFF. Here the CDR3 DNA reads TGTGCCAGCAGCGCAGCCAGCGGGGGATGGGGTGAGCAGTTCTTC. Together with reference TRBV11-2 and TRBJ2-1, the CDR3 gives the full variable domain: EAGVAQSPRYKIIEKRQSVAFWCNPISGHATLYWYQQILGQGPKLLIQFQNNGVVDDSQLPKDRFSAERLKGVDSTLKIQPAKLEDSAVYLCASSAASGGWGEQFFGPGTRLTVL.

The chain combines TRBV2 with TRBJ2-7, with D unresolved. Per germline, CDR1 SNHLY and CDR2 FYNNEI. Trimming left V 10 bases short and J 3 bases short, with 22 bases between. This CDR3 has 15 residues. The CDR3 DNA reads as TGTGCCACCTCACCGGGTTTTTCGCGTCACTACGAGCAGTACTTC. Its protein product is CATSPGFSRHYEQYF.